Listed below are T cell receptor beta chains from one sample, sequenced in a study of blood T cells in healthy people across ages. TCRdb itself ran the 5' RACE reads through MiXCR, one entry per CDR3 protein. The sample contains around 1,900,000 distinct CDR3 sequences, approximately 40% of which appear only once. Sequencing input: blood. The receptors shown here come from a human donor in good health. Both conserved end residues are part of each CDR3. The D gene is left open where the match is weak. Size tells how often a clone was seen (once, few, many) or the class of an expanded clone, and some rows leave it out.

J gene: TRBJ1-5; CDR3 length: 16; clone size: few; V gene: TRBV10-3; D gene: -; CDR3 DNA: TGTGCCATCAGTGAGTCGGGGGGGCGCGGTGGTCAGCCCCAGCATTTT; CDR3 protein: CAISESGGRGGQPQHF
J gene: TRBJ1-4; CDR3 length: 12; clone size: -; V gene: TRBV15; D gene: -; CDR3 DNA: TGTGCCACCAGCGTTTCGCGAGAAAAACTGTTTTTT; CDR3 protein: CATSVSREKLFF
J gene: TRBJ1-1; CDR3 length: 12; clone size: few; V gene: TRBV5-1; D gene: TRBD1; CDR3 DNA: TGCGCCAGCAGCAGGGGACAGAGTGAAGCTTTCTTT; CDR3 protein: CASSRGQSEAFF
J gene: TRBJ2-7; CDR3 length: 12; clone size: many; V gene: TRBV12-3/TRBV12-4; D gene: -; CDR3 DNA: TGTGCCAGCAGCTCCGTCCTATACGAGCAGTACTTC; CDR3 protein: CASSSVLYEQYF
J gene: TRBJ2-7; CDR3 length: 12; clone size: -; V gene: TRBV9; D gene: TRBD1; CDR3 DNA: TGTGCCAGCAGCGGGGACAGCCCCGAGCAGTACTTC; CDR3 protein: CASSGDSPEQYF
J gene: TRBJ2-7; CDR3 length: 12; clone size: -; V gene: TRBV20-1; D gene: -; CDR3 DNA: TGCAGTGCCGCGACACCTTCCTACGAGCAGTACTTC; CDR3 protein: CSAATPSYEQYF
J gene: TRBJ2-7; CDR3 length: 14; clone size: -; V gene: TRBV7-7; D gene: -; CDR3 DNA: TGTGCTAGCAGCCCTAGTGGGGGGTATGGCGAGCAGTACTTC; CDR3 protein: CASSPSGGYGEQYF
J gene: TRBJ2-7; CDR3 length: 16; clone size: -; V gene: TRBV30; D gene: -; CDR3 DNA: TGTGCCTGGGGACCCGGTCGGGGACCGTCAAGCTACGAGCAGTACTTC; CDR3 protein: CAWGPGRGPSSYEQYF
J gene: TRBJ2-5; CDR3 length: 15; clone size: -; V gene: TRBV5-6; D gene: -; CDR3 DNA: TGTGCCAGCAGCTTAAGATCTAGCTCCCAAGAGACCCAGTACTTC; CDR3 protein: CASSLRSSSQETQYF
J gene: TRBJ2-3; CDR3 length: 14; clone size: -; V gene: TRBV10-3; D gene: TRBD2; CDR3 DNA: TGTGCCATTGGGACTAGCGGGGACACAGATACGCAGTATTTT; CDR3 protein: CAIGTSGDTDTQYF
J gene: TRBJ2-1; CDR3 length: 14; clone size: -; V gene: TRBV6-5; D gene: -; CDR3 DNA: TGTGCCAGCAGTTACACCGGGGGTGCGGTTGAGCAGTTCTTC; CDR3 protein: CASSYTGGAVEQFF
J gene: TRBJ1-2; CDR3 length: 15; clone size: -; V gene: TRBV6-1; D gene: -; CDR3 DNA: TGTGCCAGCAGTGAAGCGATAGAAGGCTGGGATGGCTACACCTTC; CDR3 protein: CASSEAIEGWDGYTF
J gene: TRBJ2-1; CDR3 length: 15; clone size: -; V gene: TRBV15; D gene: TRBD2; CDR3 DNA: TGTGCCACCAGCAGAGAAGGGAGGGCCTACAATGAGCAGTTCTTC; CDR3 protein: CATSREGRAYNEQFF
J gene: TRBJ1-3; CDR3 length: 16; clone size: -; V gene: TRBV5-1; D gene: -; CDR3 DNA: TGCGCCAGCAGCTTGGTGGGGGCCTCCTCTGGAAACACCATATATTTT; CDR3 protein: CASSLVGASSGNTIYF
J gene: TRBJ2-3; CDR3 length: 15; clone size: -; V gene: TRBV7-2; D gene: -; CDR3 DNA: TGTGCCAGCAGCCCACAAGGGGGGCCCACAGATACGCAGTATTTT; CDR3 protein: CASSPQGGPTDTQYF
J gene: TRBJ1-2; CDR3 length: 13; clone size: once; V gene: TRBV12-3/TRBV12-4; D gene: TRBD1; CDR3 DNA: TGTGCCAGCAGCCTTGACAGGGCGAGGGGCTACACCTTC; CDR3 protein: CASSLDRARGYTF
J gene: TRBJ1-2; CDR3 length: 16; clone size: -; V gene: TRBV4-2; D gene: -; CDR3 DNA: TGTGCCAGCAGCCAAGATAGCACAGGCCCTTCGGATGGCTACACCTTC; CDR3 protein: CASSQDSTGPSDGYTF
J gene: TRBJ1-1; CDR3 length: 15; clone size: -; V gene: TRBV12-3/TRBV12-4; D gene: -; CDR3 DNA: TGTGCCAGCAGTTTCACCCGGGGGGCTAGCACTGAAGCTTTCTTT; CDR3 protein: CASSFTRGASTEAFF
J gene: TRBJ1-4; CDR3 length: 16; clone size: -; V gene: TRBV27; D gene: -; CDR3 DNA: TGTGCCAGCAGCCCGAGTCCAGGGGCAACTAATGAAAAACTGTTTTTT; CDR3 protein: CASSPSPGATNEKLFF
J gene: TRBJ1-4; CDR3 length: 15; clone size: -; V gene: TRBV7-2; D gene: -; CDR3 DNA: TGTGCCAGCAGCCTTACGTACGGTTTGAATGAAAAACTGTTTTTT; CDR3 protein: CASSLTYGLNEKLFF
J gene: TRBJ1-1; CDR3 length: 15; clone size: -; V gene: TRBV20-1; D gene: TRBD1; CDR3 DNA: TGCAGTGCCCAACGGACAGGCTACTTGAACACTGAAGCTTTCTTT; CDR3 protein: CSAQRTGYLNTEAFF
J gene: TRBJ2-7; CDR3 length: 14; clone size: -; V gene: TRBV7-6; D gene: -; CDR3 DNA: TGTGCCAGCAGCCGGGACGCTTTCTCCTACGAGCAGTACTTC; CDR3 protein: CASSRDAFSYEQYF
J gene: TRBJ2-1; CDR3 length: 15; clone size: -; V gene: TRBV7-3; D gene: TRBD2; CDR3 DNA: TGTGCCAGCAGCCTAGGGACTAGCGGGGGGGCTGAGCAGTTCTTC; CDR3 protein: CASSLGTSGGAEQFF
J gene: TRBJ1-5; CDR3 length: 17; clone size: -; V gene: TRBV27; D gene: -; CDR3 DNA: TGTGCCAGCAGTCATAATAAAGACAGTTATAGCAATCAGCCCCAGCATTTT; CDR3 protein: CASSHNKDSYSNQPQHF
J gene: TRBJ1-2; CDR3 length: 12; clone size: -; V gene: TRBV6-2/TRBV6-3; D gene: -; CDR3 DNA: TGTGCCAGCAGCCGTGCCCTCTATGGCTACACCTTC; CDR3 protein: CASSRALYGYTF
J gene: TRBJ2-5; CDR3 length: 18; clone size: few; V gene: TRBV21-1; D gene: -; CDR3 DNA: TGTGCCAGCAGCATACTGGTAGGACAGGGGTGGACTAAAGAGACCCAGTACTTC; CDR3 protein: CASSILVGQGWTKETQYF
J gene: TRBJ1-5; CDR3 length: 19; clone size: -; V gene: TRBV12-3/TRBV12-4; D gene: TRBD1; CDR3 DNA: TGTGCCAGCAGTTTAGCGTGGACAGGGCCAGATTATAGCAATCAGCCCCAGCATTTT; CDR3 protein: CASSLAWTGPDYSNQPQHF
J gene: TRBJ2-2; CDR3 length: 15; clone size: -; V gene: TRBV29-1; D gene: -; CDR3 DNA: TGCAGCGTAGGGGGTAGGGGGGCTTGGACCGGGGAGCTGTTTTTT; CDR3 protein: CSVGGRGAWTGELFF
J gene: TRBJ1-5; CDR3 length: 16; clone size: -; V gene: TRBV12-3/TRBV12-4; D gene: TRBD1; CDR3 DNA: TGTGCCAGCAGTTCACAGGGGGCGCAGAGCAATCAGCCCCAGCATTTT; CDR3 protein: CASSSQGAQSNQPQHF
J gene: TRBJ1-5; CDR3 length: 15; clone size: -; V gene: TRBV20-1; D gene: TRBD1; CDR3 DNA: TGCAGCACCGCCCGGGACAGGGGGGTCAATCAGCCCCAGCATTTT; CDR3 protein: CSTARDRGVNQPQHF
J gene: TRBJ1-2; CDR3 length: 14; clone size: -; V gene: TRBV6-2/TRBV6-3; D gene: TRBD1; CDR3 DNA: TGTGCCAGCAGAACGACAGGGGGCTCCTATGGCTACACCTTC; CDR3 protein: CASRTTGGSYGYTF
J gene: TRBJ1-1; CDR3 length: 17; clone size: -; V gene: TRBV6-1; D gene: TRBD1; CDR3 DNA: TGTGCCAGCAGCCCCACCAATCGACAGGGACTCACCACTGAAGCTTTCTTT; CDR3 protein: CASSPTNRQGLTTEAFF
J gene: TRBJ1-6; CDR3 length: 14; clone size: few; V gene: TRBV15; D gene: -; CDR3 DNA: TGTGCCACCGGGAGATATCTTGAGGACTCACCCCTCCACTTT; CDR3 protein: CATGRYLEDSPLHF
J gene: TRBJ2-1; CDR3 length: 14; clone size: -; V gene: TRBV2; D gene: TRBD2; CDR3 DNA: TGTGCCAGCATTAAAGCGGGGGTCTACAATGAGCAGTTCTTC; CDR3 protein: CASIKAGVYNEQFF
J gene: TRBJ2-5; CDR3 length: 14; clone size: -; V gene: TRBV3-1; D gene: -; CDR3 DNA: TGTGCCAGCAGCCAAGGACCAGGGAAAGAGACCCAGTACTTC; CDR3 protein: CASSQGPGKETQYF
J gene: TRBJ1-5; CDR3 length: 13; clone size: -; V gene: TRBV18; D gene: -; CDR3 DNA: TGTGCCAGCTCCCCAGATATGAATCAGCCCCAGCATTTT; CDR3 protein: CASSPDMNQPQHF
J gene: TRBJ1-2; CDR3 length: 16; clone size: -; V gene: TRBV10-3; D gene: TRBD1; CDR3 DNA: TGTGCCGTCAGTGAGTCCTTTCGGCAGGGGGAAGGCGGCTACACCTTC; CDR3 protein: CAVSESFRQGEGGYTF
J gene: TRBJ2-1; CDR3 length: 15; clone size: -; V gene: TRBV7-3; D gene: -; CDR3 DNA: TGTGCCAGCAGTATAGGGGGACTGGCCCTCAATGAGCAGTTCTTC; CDR3 protein: CASSIGGLALNEQFF
J gene: TRBJ1-2; CDR3 length: 13; clone size: many; V gene: TRBV5-1; D gene: TRBD1; CDR3 DNA: TGCGCCAGCAGCTGGGACAGCTCCTATGGCTACACCTTC; CDR3 protein: CASSWDSSYGYTF
J gene: TRBJ2-7; CDR3 length: 16; clone size: few; V gene: TRBV6-1; D gene: -; CDR3 DNA: TGTGCCAGCAGTGAGATCCGGGACGGCGGTTTATACGAGCAGTACTTC; CDR3 protein: CASSEIRDGGLYEQYF
J gene: TRBJ2-7; CDR3 length: 15; clone size: few; V gene: TRBV29-1; D gene: -; CDR3 DNA: TGCAGCGTTGAGGGTCAACAACAGGGAGGTTACGAGCAGTACTTC; CDR3 protein: CSVEGQQQGGYEQYF